The 7 T cell receptor beta chains given below trace back to one sample, sequenced in a study of cytomegalovirus exposure and HLA in healthy donors. Primers: 60 Vbeta forward and 13 Jbeta reverse. Data came from immunoSEQ multiplex PCR; TCRdb stores just in-frame clones and leaves some out. Among more than 100,000 clones listed, roughly 80% were seen once. The sample consisted of PBMCs. The receptors stem from a man aged 40-50 years in good health and CMV-seronegative.

This rearrangement joins TRBV2 to TRBJ2-3, with 11 bases matching TRBD1. With V trimmed by 6 bases and J by 8 bases, 4 bases remained unmatched. The CDR3 spans 13 residues. The germline V gene encodes CDR1 SNHLY and CDR2 FYNNEI. The CDR3 protein is CASRGQGAGTQYF. In DNA form, the CDR3 reads TGTGCCAGCAGAGGACAGGGGGCAGGTACGCAGTATTTT.

This clone appeared a single time. The gene calls are TRBV7-3 and TRBJ1-1; 8 bases align to TRBD1. Germline CDR1 and CDR2: SGHTA and FQGTGA. Trimming removed 5 bases from V and 0 bases from J; junction bases left unmatched: 5. CDR3 length: 15 amino acids. The DNA of the CDR3 is TGTGCCAGCAGCCCCATGACAGGGGTGAACACTGAAGCTTTCTTT. It is translated as CASSPMTGVNTEAFF.

This clone was detected once. The rearrangement links TRBV10-3 to TRBJ2-1, with 11 nucleotides matching TRBD2. The CDR3 runs 14 residues. Per the germline V gene, CDR1 is ENHRY and CDR2 is SYGVKD. Trimming cost V 6 bases and J 9 bases; bases outside gene matches: 7. CDR3 bases: TGTGCCATCAGGGGACTAGCGGAGACCGGTGAGCAGTTCTTC. Its translation: CAIRGLAETGEQFF.

V usage is TRBV18 and J usage is TRBJ1-5; 9 positions agree with TRBD1. The CDR3 has 15 residues. The J segment lost 5 bases and the V segment lost 6 bases, leaving 8 bases of the junction unmatched. CDR1 is KGHSH, CDR2 LQKENI, per germline. CDR3 residues: CASSLGQGGHQPQHF. The CDR3 DNA reads as TGTGCCAGCTCCCTGGGACAGGGAGGCCATCAGCCCCAGCATTTT.

Here the CDR3 reads CASSLSSAYNEQFF. The CDR3, as DNA: TGTGCCAGCAGCTTGAGTAGCGCGTACAATGAGCAGTTCTTC. This rearrangement joins TRBV7-8 to TRBJ2-1; D possibly corresponds to TRBD2 (5 bases). V lost 3 bases and J lost 4, with 10 bases in between. The CDR3 runs 14 residues. The germline V gene has CDR1 SGHVS and CDR2 FQNEAQ.

A remark on this clone: A junction end diverges from the germline sequence, so it may reflect a read error. The chain recombines TRBV7-2 with TRBJ2-3; the match to TRBD2 covers 10 bases. Germline CDR1 reads SGHTA; CDR2 reads FQGNSA. CDR3 length: 14 amino acids. CDR3 region: CASSLAGVAVTQYF. The CDR3 nucleotides read TGTGCCAGCAGCCTAGCGGGAGTAGCTGTTACGCAGTATTTT.

V is TRBV7-9 and J is TRBJ2-1, with 9 nucleotides matching TRBD2. The length of the CDR3 is 18 residues. The junction had 12 bases not matched to a gene; V was cut back by 5 bases and J by 1 base. Per the germline V gene, CDR1 is SEHNR and CDR2 is FQNEAQ (reference sequence). The CDR3 region is CASSPPRPSGISYNEQFF. The CDR3, as DNA: TGTGCCAGCAGCCCTCCGCGGCCTAGCGGGATTTCCTACAATGAGCAGTTCTTC. Full variable domain (missing parts from reference TRBV7-9 and TRBJ2-1): DTGVSQNPRHKITKRGQNVTFRCDPISEHNRLYWYRQTLGQGPEFLTYFQNEAQLEKSRLLSDRFSAERPKGSFSTLEIQRTEQGDSAMYLCASSPPRPSGISYNEQFFGPGTRLTVL.